Sequencing of this TCR beta chain was carried out in a study of regulatory T cells in long-lasting Graves disease. Time point indicated: newly diagnosed GD, antithyroid drugs for less than 3 months. Extracted RNA from PBMCs served as the source of the TCR library. Approximately 8.9-milliliter peripheral blood samples went into EDTA tubes. Arm-PCR with iRepertoire HTBI primers amplified the CDR3 regions for these TCR beta libraries. MiXCR was run by TCRdb on the multiplex PCR reads, yielding one entry per CDR3 protein. The table includes approximately 350,000 distinct CDR3 sequences, over 9.5% detected once. V was trimmed by 6 bases and J by 5 bases, leaving 20 bases between them. The germline V gene has CDR1 DFQATT and CDR2 SNEGSKA (reference sequence). The CDR3 loop spans 15 amino acids. This clonotype was counted many times. Separately, the same data were catalogued under a study of T cells in Graves' hyperthyroidism and ophthalmopathy. That report notes: HTBI primers drove first-round RT-PCR of the TCR CDR3. Blood also showed most of the thyroid clonotypes that were expanded above 0.001. The model anticipated ophthalmopathy a median about six months pre-onset.

V and J are TRBV20-1 and TRBJ2-1; D perhaps matches TRBD2 (5 bases). Sequencing used peripheral blood mononuclear cells (PBMCs), obtained at new diagnosis, from a patient treated with antithyroid drugs. The sequence derives from a woman under 30 with Graves disease. This CDR3 is CSAQDPGKNHNEQFF. The CDR3 region has the DNA TGCAGTGCCCAAGATCCGGGAAAGAACCACAATGAGCAGTTCTTC.